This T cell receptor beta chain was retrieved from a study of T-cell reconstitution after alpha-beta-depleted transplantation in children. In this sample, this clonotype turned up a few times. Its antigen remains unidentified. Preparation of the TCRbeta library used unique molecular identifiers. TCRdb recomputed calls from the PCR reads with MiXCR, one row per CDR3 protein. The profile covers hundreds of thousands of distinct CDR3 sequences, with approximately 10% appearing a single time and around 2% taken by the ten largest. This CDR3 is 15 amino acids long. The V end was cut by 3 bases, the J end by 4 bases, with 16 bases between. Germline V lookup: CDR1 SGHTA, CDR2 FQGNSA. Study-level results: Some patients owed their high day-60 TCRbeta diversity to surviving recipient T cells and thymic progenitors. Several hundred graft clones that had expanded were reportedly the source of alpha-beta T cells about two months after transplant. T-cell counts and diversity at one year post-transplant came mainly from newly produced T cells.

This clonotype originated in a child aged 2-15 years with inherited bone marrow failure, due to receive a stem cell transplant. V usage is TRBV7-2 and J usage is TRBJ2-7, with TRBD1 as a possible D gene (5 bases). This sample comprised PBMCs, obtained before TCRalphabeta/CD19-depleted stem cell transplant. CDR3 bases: TGTGCCAGCAGCTTCGGATACAGGCCGACGTACGAGCAGTACTTC. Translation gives CASSFGYRPTYEQYF.